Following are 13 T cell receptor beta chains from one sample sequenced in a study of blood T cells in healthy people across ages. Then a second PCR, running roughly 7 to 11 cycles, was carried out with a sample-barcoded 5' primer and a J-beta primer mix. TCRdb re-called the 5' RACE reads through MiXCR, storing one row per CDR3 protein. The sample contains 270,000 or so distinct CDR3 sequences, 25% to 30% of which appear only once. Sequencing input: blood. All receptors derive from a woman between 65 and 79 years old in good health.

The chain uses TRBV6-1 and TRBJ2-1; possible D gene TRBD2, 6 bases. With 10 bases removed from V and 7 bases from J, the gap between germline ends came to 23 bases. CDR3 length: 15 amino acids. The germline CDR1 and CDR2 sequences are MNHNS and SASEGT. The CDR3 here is CANSPAGGPTNEQFF. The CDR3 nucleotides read TGTGCCAACTCCCCAGCGGGCGGTCCAACAAATGAGCAGTTCTTC.

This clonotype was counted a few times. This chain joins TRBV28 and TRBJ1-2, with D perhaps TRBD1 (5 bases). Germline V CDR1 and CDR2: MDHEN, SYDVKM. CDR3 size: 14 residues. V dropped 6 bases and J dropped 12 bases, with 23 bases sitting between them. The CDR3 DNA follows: TGTGCCAGCAGGGGGGGGAGGCTATCGACCTCCCACACCTTC. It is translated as CASRGGRLSTSHTF.

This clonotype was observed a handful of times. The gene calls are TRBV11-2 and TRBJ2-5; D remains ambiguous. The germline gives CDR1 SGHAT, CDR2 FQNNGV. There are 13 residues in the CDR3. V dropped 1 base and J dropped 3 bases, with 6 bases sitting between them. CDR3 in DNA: TGTGCCAGCAGCTTAGTCAATGAAGAGACCCAGTACTTC. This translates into CASSLVNEETQYF.

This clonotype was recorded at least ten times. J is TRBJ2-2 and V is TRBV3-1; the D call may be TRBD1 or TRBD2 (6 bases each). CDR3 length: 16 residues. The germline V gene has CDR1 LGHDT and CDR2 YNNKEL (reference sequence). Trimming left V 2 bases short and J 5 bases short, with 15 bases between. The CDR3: CASSQRDFRGTGELFF. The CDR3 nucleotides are TGTGCCAGCAGCCAAAGGGACTTCAGGGGAACCGGGGAGCTGTTTTTT.

CDR3 nucleotides: TGTGCCAGCAGTTTAGAGGGGCGGAGTGGCTACACCTTC. This translates into CASSLEGRSGYTF. The J gene is TRBJ1-2, the V gene TRBV12-3 or TRBV12-4; D possibly corresponds to TRBD1 (5 bases). V was shortened by 1 base and J by 7 bases, with 10 bases between the two germline ends. CDR3 length: 13 residues.

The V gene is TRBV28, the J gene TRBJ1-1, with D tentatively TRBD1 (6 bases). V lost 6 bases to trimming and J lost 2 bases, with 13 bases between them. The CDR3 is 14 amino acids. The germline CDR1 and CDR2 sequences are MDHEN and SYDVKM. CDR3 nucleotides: TGTGCCAGCAGCAATGCGGGGGGCAACACTGAAGCTTTCTTT. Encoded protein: CASSNAGGNTEAFF.

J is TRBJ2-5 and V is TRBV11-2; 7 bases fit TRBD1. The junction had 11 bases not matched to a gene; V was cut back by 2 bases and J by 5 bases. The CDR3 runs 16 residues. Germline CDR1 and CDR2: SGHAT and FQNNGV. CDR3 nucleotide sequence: TGTGCCAGCAGCTTATCTGCCGGGACAGCCTGGGAGACCCAGTACTTC. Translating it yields CASSLSAGTAWETQYF.

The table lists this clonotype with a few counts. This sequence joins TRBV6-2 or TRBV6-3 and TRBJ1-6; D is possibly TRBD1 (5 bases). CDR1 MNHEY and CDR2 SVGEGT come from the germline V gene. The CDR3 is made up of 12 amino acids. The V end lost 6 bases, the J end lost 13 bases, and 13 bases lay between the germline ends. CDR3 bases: TGTGCCAGCAGCCCGGGACTTTGGCCCCTCCACTTT. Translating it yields CASSPGLWPLHF.

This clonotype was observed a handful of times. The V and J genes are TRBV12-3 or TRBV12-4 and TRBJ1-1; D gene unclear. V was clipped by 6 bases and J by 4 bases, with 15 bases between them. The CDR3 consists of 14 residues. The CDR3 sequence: CASRGSGTATEAFF. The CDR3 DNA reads TGTGCCAGCAGGGGCTCGGGTACGGCCACTGAAGCTTTCTTT.

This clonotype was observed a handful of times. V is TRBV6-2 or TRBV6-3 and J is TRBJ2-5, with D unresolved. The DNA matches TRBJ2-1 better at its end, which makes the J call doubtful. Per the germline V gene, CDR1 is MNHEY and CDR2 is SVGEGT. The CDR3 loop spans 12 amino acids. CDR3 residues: CASSYLKNEQFF. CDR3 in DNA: TGTGCCAGCAGTTACCTCAAAAATGAGCAGTTCTTC.

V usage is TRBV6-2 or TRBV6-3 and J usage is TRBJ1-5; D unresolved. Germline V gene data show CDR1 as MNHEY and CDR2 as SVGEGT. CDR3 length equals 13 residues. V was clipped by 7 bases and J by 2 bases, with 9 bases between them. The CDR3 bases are TGTGCCAGCAACCCGTCGGGCAATCAGCCCCAGCATTTT. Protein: CASNPSGNQPQHF.

CDR3 sequence: CSATGGNAGNTIYF. The DNA for the CDR3 is TGCAGTGCCACCGGGGGAAACGCTGGAAACACCATATATTTT. This chain links TRBV20-1 with TRBJ1-3; possibly TRBD1 for D (5 bases). Looked up from germline, CDR1 is DFQATT and CDR2 is SNEGSKA (reference sequence). This CDR3 is built from 14 residues. Trimming pared 6 bases from V and 2 bases from J, leaving 14 bases between.

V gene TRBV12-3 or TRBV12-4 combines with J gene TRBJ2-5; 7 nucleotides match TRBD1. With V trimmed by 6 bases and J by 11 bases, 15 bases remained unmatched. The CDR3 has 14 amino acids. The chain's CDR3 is CASSLRQQGTEQYF. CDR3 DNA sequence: TGTGCCAGCAGCCTACGACAACAGGGGACGGAGCAGTACTTC.